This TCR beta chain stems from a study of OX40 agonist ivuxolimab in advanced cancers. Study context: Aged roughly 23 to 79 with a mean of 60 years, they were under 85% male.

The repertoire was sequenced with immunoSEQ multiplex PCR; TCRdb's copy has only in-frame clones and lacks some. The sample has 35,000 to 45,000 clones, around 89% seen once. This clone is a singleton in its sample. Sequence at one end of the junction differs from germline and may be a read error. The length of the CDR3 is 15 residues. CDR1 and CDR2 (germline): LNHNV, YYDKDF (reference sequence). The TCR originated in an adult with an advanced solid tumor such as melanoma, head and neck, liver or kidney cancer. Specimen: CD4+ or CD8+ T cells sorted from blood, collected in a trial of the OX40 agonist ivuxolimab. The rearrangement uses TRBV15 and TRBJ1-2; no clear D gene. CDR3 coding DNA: TGTGCCACCTGCAGAGATAAGGGAGGGCTCCATGGCTACACCTTC. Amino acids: CATCRDKGGLHGYTF.